The next 9 T cell receptor beta chains were all read from a single sample in a study of cytomegalovirus exposure and HLA in healthy donors. PCR used 60 Vbeta primers and 13 Jbeta primers. Clones were sequenced by immunoSEQ multiplex PCR, and TCRdb holds only the in-frame ones, with some missing. Of 130,000 or so clones listed, approximately 82% are singletons. Sequenced input: PBMCs. The receptors stem from a young man in good health and CMV-seropositive.

This chain links TRBV6-6 with TRBJ1-1; a weak D match, TRBD1 (6 bases). Trimming took 5 bases from V and 3 from J, leaving 19 bases between them. Germline CDR1 and CDR2: MNHNY and SVGAGI (reference sequence). This CDR3 has 16 amino acids. CDR3 amino acids: CASSTPGGGRDTEAFF. The CDR3 nucleotides are TGTGCCAGCAGTACCCCGGGGGGGGGCCGCGACACTGAAGCTTTCTTT.

This clone was seen just once. The chain links TRBV2 to TRBJ2-3; 7 bases are shared with TRBD1. The V segment lost 8 bases and the J segment 0 bases; nucleotides outside the gene matches: 14. Germline CDR1 and CDR2: SNHLY and FYNNEI. CDR3 length: 17 amino acids. The CDR3 is CASGESQGVPSTDTQYF. The CDR3 DNA follows: TGTGCCAGCGGGGAATCGCAGGGGGTCCCTAGCACAGATACGCAGTATTTT.

The chain has TRBV4-1 and TRBJ2-7; 7 nucleotides agree with TRBD2. The CDR3 contains 16 residues. Germline lookup yields CDR1 MGHRA and CDR2 YSYEKL. V shed 0 bases and J 3 bases; nucleotides not matched to a gene: 8. The CDR3 spells CASSQDGRESDYEQYF. The DNA for the CDR3 is TGCGCCAGCAGCCAAGACGGGCGGGAGAGCGACTACGAGCAGTACTTC.

This clone is a singleton in its sample. The chain recombines TRBV14 with TRBJ1-1; D is possibly TRBD1 (5 bases). Germline V gives CDR1 SGHDN, CDR2 FVKESK. CDR3 length: 17 amino acids. The ends were cut back, 1 base at V and 5 bases at J, with 20 bases in the middle. The CDR3 loop is CASSQGSRGGYGTEAFF. The CDR3 region has the DNA TGTGCCAGCAGCCAAGGTTCAAGGGGAGGGTATGGAACTGAAGCTTTCTTT.

This chain links TRBV19 with TRBJ1-4; D is uncertain. Germline lookup yields CDR1 LNHDA and CDR2 SQIVND (reference sequence). The CDR3 length is 16 residues. Trimming left V 3 bases short and J 0 bases short, with 11 bases between. For the CDR3, the DNA is TGTGCCAGTAGTATGCGAGCGTCCGCAACTAATGAAAAACTGTTTTTT. It specifies CASSMRASATNEKLFF.

In this sample, this clone turned up once. The rearrangement joins TRBV30 to TRBJ1-5; a weak D match, TRBD1 (5 bases). Germline CDR1 and CDR2: GTSNPN and SVGIG (reference sequence). V was cut by 0 bases and J by 4 bases, with 16 bases left in between. This CDR3 is 16 amino acids long. CDR3: CAWSVGRRGGNQPQHF. DNA for the CDR3: TGTGCCTGGAGTGTAGGGCGCCGGGGGGGTAATCAGCCCCAGCATTTT.

The V call is TRBV4-2, the J call TRBJ2-7, with TRBD2 matching over 7 bases. The CDR3 is 16 amino acids. V was pared by 1 base and J by 3 bases, with 9 bases of the junction left unmatched. Germline V CDR1 and CDR2: LGHNA, YNFKEQ. The CDR3 bases are TGTGCCAGCAGCCAAGTGAGTTCGGCTAGCGGCTACGAGCAGTACTTC. Translating it yields CASSQVSSASGYEQYF.

The chain uses TRBV19 and TRBJ1-2; 9 bases align to TRBD1. Trimming removed 5 bases from V and 2 bases from J; junction bases left unmatched: 9. The CDR3 runs 16 residues. Germline V gene lookup returns CDR1 LNHDA and CDR2 SQIVND (reference sequence). The CDR3 sequence: CASSVNRGRENYGYTF. The CDR3, as DNA: TGTGCCAGTAGTGTAAACAGGGGGCGTGAAAACTATGGCTACACCTTC.

V gene TRBV1 combines with J gene TRBJ1-5; TRBD1, the D gene given by the table, was not confirmed from the DNA. TRBV1 is a pseudogene locus. This CDR3 comprises 14 residues. The CDR3 nucleotides are TGCACCAGCAGCGAAGCAGGGGTAGGGCAGCCCCAGCATTTT. It specifies CTSSEAGVGQPQHF.